The 5 T cell receptor beta chains listed next were all sequenced from one sample in a study of T cells in Graves' hyperthyroidism and ophthalmopathy. What was amplified from RNA transcripts were TCR beta CDR3 regions. The TCR CDR3 first-round RT-PCR relied on the HTBI primer set. TCRdb re-called the multiplex PCR reads through MiXCR, storing one row per CDR3 protein. The sample has about 270,000 distinct CDR3 sequences, roughly 22% seen once. Material for sequencing was blood. Every receptor here comes from a man aged 30 to 39 with Graves' ophthalmopathy.

There are a few counts of this clonotype. The chain carries TRBV18 and TRBJ2-7; perhaps TRBD1 as D (6 bases). The germline V and J ends were trimmed by 3 bases and 4 bases, with 13 bases remaining between them. The CDR3 is 14 amino acids. The germline gives CDR1 KGHSH, CDR2 LQKENI. CDR3 sequence reads: CASSPYGQTYEQYF. The CDR3 coding sequence is TGTGCCAGCTCACCTTACGGACAGACTTACGAGCAGTACTTC.

The chain carries TRBV2 and TRBJ1-2, with D unresolved. From germline, CDR1 is SNHLY and CDR2 FYNNEI. The CDR3 covers 13 residues. V dropped 3 bases and J dropped 2 bases, with 7 bases sitting between them. CDR3 loop: CASSDAPNYGYTF. CDR3 DNA: TGTGCCAGCAGTGATGCACCAAACTATGGCTACACCTTC.

This clonotype was counted once. The rearrangement uses TRBV6-1 and TRBJ2-3; D gene unclear. The CDR3 totals 14 residues. Deletions cut 7 bases from V and 1 base from J, with 12 bases between. The germline CDR1 and CDR2 sequences are MNHNS and SASEGT. Here the CDR3 reads CASTDTARTDTQYF. The CDR3 DNA follows: TGTGCCAGCACCGACACGGCTCGCACAGATACGCAGTATTTT.

The chain links TRBV28 to TRBJ2-1, with 7 bases aligning to TRBD2. CDR1 MDHEN and CDR2 SYDVKM come from the germline V gene. V gave up 5 bases and J gave up 0 bases; unmatched junction bases: 7. This CDR3 region has 16 residues. The CDR3 region has the DNA TGTGCCAGCAGTCCACCACTAGCGCACTCCTACAATGAGCAGTTCTTC. Its translation is CASSPPLAHSYNEQFF.

There are many counts of this clonotype. The chain couples TRBV28 to TRBJ2-1; D not resolved. The V and J ends lost 2 bases and 7 bases respectively, with 18 bases between them. The germline V gene has CDR1 MDHEN and CDR2 SYDVKM. This CDR3 contains 16 residues. The CDR3 nucleotides are TGTGCCAGCAGTTTAACCCGGACGGCCTCCGGGAATGAGCAGTTCTTC. This gives the protein CASSLTRTASGNEQFF.